The 27 T cell receptor beta chains reported below all come from one sample, sequenced in a study of cytomegalovirus exposure and HLA in healthy donors. The PCR ran on 60 Vbeta and 13 Jbeta primers. The method was immunoSEQ multiplex PCR; TCRdb's version includes in-frame clones alone and lacks a portion of them. The sample lists under 55,000 clones, approximately 73% occurring once. The sample consisted of PBMCs. The receptors originated from a man between 18 and 35 years old in good health and CMV-seronegative.

This clone is a singleton in its sample. This chain links TRBV7-2 with TRBJ2-1; D remains ambiguous. The CDR3 is 15 amino acids. Trimming took 5 bases from V and 0 from J, leaving 11 bases between them. Germline lookup yields CDR1 SGHTA and CDR2 FQGNSA. The CDR3 protein is CASSGQALSYNEQFF. The CDR3 DNA follows: TGTGCCAGCAGCGGGCAGGCACTCTCCTACAATGAGCAGTTCTTC.

The chain recombines TRBV4-1 with TRBJ2-7; D remains unclear. The CDR3 is made up of 14 amino acids. V was trimmed by 6 bases and J by 1 base, leaving 13 bases between them. Per germline, CDR1 MGHRA and CDR2 YSYEKL. The CDR3 is CASSTASMSYEQYF. The CDR3, as DNA: TGCGCCAGCAGTACAGCCAGCATGTCCTACGAGCAGTACTTC.

The genes are TRBV6-5 and TRBJ2-2; TRBD2 is a possible D gene (6 bases). Trimming removed 6 bases at V and 1 base at J, with 6 bases between. The germline gives CDR1 MNHEY, CDR2 SVGAGI. There are 13 residues in the CDR3. The CDR3 loop reads CASSGGNTGELFF. The CDR3 DNA reads TGTGCCAGCAGCGGGGGGAACACCGGGGAGCTGTTTTTT.

V and J are TRBV6-1 and TRBJ1-5; the match to TRBD1 covers 7 bases. The CDR3 is 16 residues long. The trim removed 4 bases at V and 6 bases at J, leaving 12 bases unmatched. Germline V gene sequence: CDR1 MNHNS, CDR2 SASEGT. CDR3 sequence: CASSGPPRQGGQPQHF. In DNA form, the CDR3 reads TGTGCCAGCAGTGGCCCTCCTCGACAGGGAGGTCAGCCCCAGCATTTT.

The chain links TRBV28 to TRBJ1-1; TRBD1 might be the D (6 bases). V was clipped by 6 bases and J by 1 base, with 9 bases between them. The CDR3 spans 13 residues. Germline assignment: CDR1 MDHEN and CDR2 SYDVKM. The CDR3 sequence: CASSSGQNTEAFF. CDR3 in DNA: TGTGCCAGCAGCTCGGGACAGAACACTGAAGCTTTCTTT.

This clone was detected only a few times. The chain combines TRBV27 with TRBJ1-1, with unresolved D. Germline-derived CDR1 and CDR2 are MNHEY and SMNVEV (reference sequence). Trimming pared 8 bases from V and 2 bases from J, leaving 12 bases between. The CDR3 runs to 13 residues. Here the CDR3 DNA reads TGTGCCAGCGTGGGCCAAGCAAACACTGAAGCTTTCTTT. It is translated as CASVGQANTEAFF.

The chain combines TRBV13 with TRBJ2-1; possibly TRBD2 for D (6 bases). CDR1 PRHDT and CDR2 FYEKMQ come from the germline V gene (reference sequence). Trimming shortened V by 0 bases and J by 9 bases, and 12 bases separated the two germline ends. The CDR3 sequence is 14 residues long. Here the CDR3 DNA reads TGTGCCAGCAGCTTAGGCGGGAGAGAGGGTGAGCAGTTCTTC. Translating gives CASSLGGREGEQFF.

The V call is TRBV7-9, the J call TRBJ2-7, with D possibly TRBD2 on 5 matching bases. Trimming removed 4 bases at V and 4 bases at J, with 17 bases between. Germline CDR1 and CDR2: SEHNR and FQNEAQ (reference sequence). The CDR3 contains 15 residues. CDR3 coding DNA: TGTGCCAGCAGCTCCCCCGAGGGTTCGTGGTACGAGCAGTACTTC. Translated, it gives CASSSPEGSWYEQYF.

This rearrangement joins TRBV7-9 to TRBJ2-2; 9 bases fit TRBD2. This CDR3 has 14 amino acids. In germline, CDR1 is SEHNR, CDR2 FQNEAQ (reference sequence). Germline trimming cut 5 bases from V and 6 bases from J; bases unmatched to any gene: 4. The CDR3 sequence is CASSVGGRAGELFF. In DNA form, the CDR3 reads TGTGCCAGCAGCGTCGGCGGGAGGGCCGGGGAGCTGTTTTTT.

The chain uses TRBV6-5 and TRBJ2-1, with 7 bases matching TRBD2. Losses at the gene ends were 5 bases for V and 12 bases for J; bases not matched to a gene: 13. CDR3 length: 14 amino acids. Germline CDR1 reads MNHEY; CDR2 reads SVGAGI. The CDR3 reads CASSQTGTTDVQFF. In DNA form, the CDR3 reads TGTGCCAGCAGTCAGACCGGGACTACTGATGTGCAGTTCTTC.

This clone was observed a handful of times. The V gene is TRBV29-1, the J gene TRBJ1-1; tentatively, D is TRBD1 (6 bases). V lost 7 bases and J lost 6, with 9 bases in between. CDR3 length: 10 residues. Germline lookup yields CDR1 SQVTM and CDR2 ANQGSEA. The DNA for the CDR3 is TGCAGCGCCGGACAGCCTGAAGCTTTCTTT. The encoded protein is CSAGQPEAFF.

This clone has just one count. The J gene is TRBJ1-2, the V gene TRBV7-9; a possible D gene is TRBD1 (6 bases). In germline, CDR1 is SEHNR, CDR2 FQNEAQ (reference sequence). CDR3 length: 13 amino acids. The V gene lost 5 bases and the J gene lost 4 bases, with 11 bases spanning the gap. CDR3 loop: CASSTRDTYGYTF. For the CDR3, the DNA is TGTGCCAGCAGCACCCGGGACACCTATGGCTACACCTTC.

The V and J genes are TRBV4-3 and TRBJ1-3, with D uncertain. Germline values: CDR1 LGHNA, CDR2 YSLEER. The CDR3 covers 16 residues. Trimming shortened V by 0 bases and J by 0 bases, and 9 bases separated the two germline ends. The CDR3 DNA reads as TGCGCCAGCAGCCAAGATCACGAGTTCTCTGGAAACACCATATATTTT. This codes for CASSQDHEFSGNTIYF.

This clone appeared a few times. The V gene is TRBV29-1, the J gene TRBJ1-1; weak D call: TRBD1 (6 bases). V shed 4 bases and J shed 1 base, with 10 bases lying between them. CDR3 length: 13 residues. Germline CDR1 SQVTM, CDR2 ANQGSEA. DNA for the CDR3: TGCAGCGTTGGGACAGCTGGGAACACTGAAGCTTTCTTT. Translation gives CSVGTAGNTEAFF.

This clone came up a few times. J is TRBJ1-4 and V is TRBV7-2; D is undetermined. V shed 3 bases and J shed 0 bases, with 11 bases lying between them. The CDR3 runs 16 residues. Germline CDR1 SGHTA, CDR2 FQGNSA. CDR3 sequence: CASSLSGWATNEKLFF. CDR3 in DNA: TGTGCCAGCAGCTTGTCGGGGTGGGCAACTAATGAAAAACTGTTTTTT.

The table lists this clone with a few counts. The gene calls are TRBV25-1 and TRBJ1-2; D remains unclear. Germline V gene lookup returns CDR1 MGHDK and CDR2 SYGVNS. The CDR3 runs 13 residues. V lost 1 base to trimming and J lost 4 bases, with 7 bases between them. The CDR3 coding sequence is TGTGCCAGCAGTGAATCTCGGGGCTATGGCTACACCTTC. It yields the protein CASSESRGYGYTF.

This rearrangement joins TRBV28 to TRBJ2-7, with TRBD1 matching over 9 bases. V gave up 3 bases and J gave up 0 bases; unmatched junction bases: 6. CDR1 MDHEN and CDR2 SYDVKM come from the germline V gene. The CDR3 spans 16 residues. CDR3 nucleotide sequence: TGTGCCAGCAGTTTGGTACAGGGGGCGAGCTCCTACGAGCAGTACTTC. It codes for CASSLVQGASSYEQYF.

In its sample, this clone was seen a few times. The chain employs TRBV29-1 and TRBJ1-2; D is ambiguous. Per the germline V gene, CDR1 is SQVTM and CDR2 is ANQGSEA. The CDR3 spans 14 residues. V was clipped by 5 bases and J by 2 bases, with 15 bases between them. The CDR3 here is CSVKSPGINYGYTF. As DNA, the CDR3 is TGCAGCGTTAAATCGCCCGGGATAAACTATGGCTACACCTTC.

The sample holds a few counts of this clone. The V gene is TRBV30, the J gene TRBJ2-7; 7 bases are shared with TRBD1. J lost 0 bases, V lost 0 bases, and 5 bases had no gene match. This CDR3 region has 15 residues. Germline V gives CDR1 GTSNPN, CDR2 SVGIG (reference sequence). As DNA, the CDR3 is TGTGCCTGGAGTGTAGGGACAGCGAGCTCCTACGAGCAGTACTTC. Translated, it gives CAWSVGTASSYEQYF.

This clone was found once. The rearrangement uses TRBV30 and TRBJ2-3, with a tentative D call TRBD1 (6 bases). The CDR3 is 15 residues long. From germline, CDR1 is GTSNPN and CDR2 SVGIG (reference sequence). V lost 3 bases and J 3 bases, leaving 16 bases between the germline ends. The CDR3 loop reads CAWSGLQGWTDTQYF. The DNA of the CDR3 is TGTGCCTGGAGCGGGTTACAGGGCTGGACAGATACGCAGTATTTT.

V usage is TRBV28 and J usage is TRBJ1-1; D unclear. CDR1 and CDR2 from the germline V gene are MDHEN and SYDVKM. This CDR3 contains 15 residues. Between the trimmed V and J ends, which lost 2 bases and 4 bases, there was a span of 14 bases. The CDR3 DNA reads TGTGCCAGCAGTTTACCCGGGTCTCTCGGCACTGAAGCTTTCTTT. As protein: CASSLPGSLGTEAFF.

J is TRBJ1-5 and V is TRBV6-1; tentative D call: TRBD1 (5 bases). Germline loops: CDR1 MNHNS, CDR2 SASEGT. This CDR3 region has 16 residues. V dropped 0 bases and J dropped 6 bases, with 15 bases sitting between them. The chain's CDR3 is CASSEASLGVGQPQHF. CDR3 sequence (DNA): TGTGCCAGCAGTGAAGCTTCCTTAGGGGTCGGTCAGCCCCAGCATTTT.

The V gene is TRBV28, the J gene TRBJ1-5, with unresolved D. Germline-derived CDR1 and CDR2 are MDHEN and SYDVKM. Deletions cut 1 base from V and 7 bases from J, with 5 bases between. This CDR3 region has 12 residues. CDR3 sequence reads: CASSLSGQPQHF. The CDR3 DNA reads as TGTGCCAGCAGTTTATCCGGGCAGCCCCAGCATTTT.

This rearrangement joins TRBV30 to TRBJ1-5; 8 bases fit TRBD1. The CDR3 loop spans 14 amino acids. Germline V CDR1 and CDR2: GTSNPN, SVGIG (reference sequence). The V segment lost 3 bases and the J segment 6 bases; nucleotides outside the gene matches: 7. Written as DNA, the CDR3 is TGTGCCTGGAGCGGACAGGGTTTTGGTCAGCCCCAGCATTTT. Its protein product is CAWSGQGFGQPQHF. Full variable domain (missing parts from reference TRBV30 and TRBJ1-5): SQTIHQWPATLVQPVGSPLSLECTVEGTSNPNLYWYRQAAGRGLQLLFYSVGIGQISSEVPQNLSASRPQDRQFILSSKKLLLSDSGFYLCAWSGQGFGQPQHFGDGTRLSIL.

This clone is a singleton in its sample. The V and J genes are TRBV29-1 and TRBJ1-3; D is uncertain. The CDR3 totals 13 residues. Germline-derived CDR1 and CDR2 are SQVTM and ANQGSEA. V lost 2 bases and J 3 bases, leaving 8 bases between the germline ends. DNA for the CDR3: TGCAGCGTTGAAACGGGGTATGGAAACACCATATATTTT. Amino acids: CSVETGYGNTIYF.

The rearrangement uses TRBV6-5 and TRBJ2-7, with 7 bases that match TRBD2. The CDR3 extends over 15 amino acids. Germline V gives CDR1 MNHEY, CDR2 SVGAGI. V shed 2 bases, J shed 1 base, and the junction held 5 bases outside the gene matches. The CDR3 is CASSYPSGDSYEQYF. The CDR3 nucleotides are TGTGCCAGCAGTTACCCTAGCGGAGATTCCTACGAGCAGTACTTC.

V is TRBV7-3 and J is TRBJ1-5; D is perhaps TRBD1 (6 bases). Trimming cost V 2 bases and J 7 bases, with 12 bases left between them. CDR3 size: 14 residues. The germline V gene encodes CDR1 SGHTA and CDR2 FQGTGA. The CDR3 DNA is TGTGCCAGCAGCTTATTTCCAGGGGACCAGCCCCAGCATTTT. It encodes CASSLFPGDQPQHF.